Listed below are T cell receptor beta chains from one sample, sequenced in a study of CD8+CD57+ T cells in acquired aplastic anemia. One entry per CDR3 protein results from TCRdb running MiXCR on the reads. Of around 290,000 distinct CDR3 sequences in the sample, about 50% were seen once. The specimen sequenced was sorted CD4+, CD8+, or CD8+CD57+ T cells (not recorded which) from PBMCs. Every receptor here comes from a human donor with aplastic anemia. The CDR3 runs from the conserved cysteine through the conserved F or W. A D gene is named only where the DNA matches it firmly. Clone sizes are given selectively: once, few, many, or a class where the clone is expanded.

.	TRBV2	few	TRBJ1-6	TGTGCCAGCAGTGAAGAAGGGTTTACAAGATCACCCCTCCACTTT	CASSEEGFTRSPLHF
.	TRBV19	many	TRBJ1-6	TGTGCCAGTAGTACTGACCTGCTAAGCTCCTATAATTCACCCCTCCACTTT	CASSTDLLSSYNSPLHF
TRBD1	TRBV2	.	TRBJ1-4	TGTGCCAGCAGTATAACCGGGACAGAGTTGGCAACTAATGAAAAACTGTTTTTT	CASSITGTELATNEKLFF
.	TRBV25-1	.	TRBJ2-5	TGTGCCAGCAGTGAATCGGGGGGCGGAGAGACCCAGTACTTC	CASSESGGGETQYF
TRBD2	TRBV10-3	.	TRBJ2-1	TGTGCCAGTCGGGGGGAGATCCCCTACAATGAGCAGTTCTTC	CASRGEIPYNEQFF
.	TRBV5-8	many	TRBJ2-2	TGTGCCAGCAGCTTGGTACCGGGGACCCTCCCCGGGGAGCTGTTTTTT	CASSLVPGTLPGELFF
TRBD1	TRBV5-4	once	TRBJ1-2	TGTGCCAGCAGCTTGGAACAGGGGGCAAACTATGGCTACACCTTC	CASSLEQGANYGYTF
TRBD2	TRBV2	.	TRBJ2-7	TGTGCCAGCAGTGGGACTAGCGGGAGGCATTACGAGCAGTACTTC	CASSGTSGRHYEQYF
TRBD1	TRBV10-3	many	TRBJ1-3	TGTGCCATCAGCGGACAGGGGACCACGGGGGACACCATATATTTT	CAISGQGTTGDTIYF
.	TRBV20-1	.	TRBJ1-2	TGCAGTGTACGTGGAGGGAATGAAGTATATGGCTACACCTTC	CSVRGGNEVYGYTF
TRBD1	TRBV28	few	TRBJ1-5	TGTGCCAGCACCCTGAATCCCAGGGGGCTTTTAGGTAGCAATCAGCCCCAGCATTTT	CASTLNPRGLLGSNQPQHF
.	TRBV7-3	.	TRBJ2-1	TGTGCCAGCAGCTTGCCGGGGCCGCAAGATGAGCAGTTCTTC	CASSLPGPQDEQFF
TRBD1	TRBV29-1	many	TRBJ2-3	TGCAGCGTCGCAGGGGGCGCGACAGATACGCAGTATTTT	CSVAGGATDTQYF
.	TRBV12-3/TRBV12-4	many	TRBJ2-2	TGTGCCAGCAGTTTATTAGGTCGGCAGGCACGAGGAACCGGGGAGCTGTTTTTT	CASSLLGRQARGTGELFF
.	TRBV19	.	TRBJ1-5	TGTGCCAGTAGCCCGGGACGGTATAGCAATCAGCCCCAGCATTTT	CASSPGRYSNQPQHF
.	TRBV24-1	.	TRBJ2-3	TGTGCCACCAGTGATTCCCCGACAACAGATACGCAGTATTTT	CATSDSPTTDTQYF
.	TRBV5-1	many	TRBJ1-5	TGCGCCAGCAGCTTGTCCGGGAATAGCAATCAGCCCCAGCATTTT	CASSLSGNSNQPQHF
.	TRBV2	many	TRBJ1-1	TGTGCCAGCAGTGTTGGCGAGAACACTGAAGCTTTCTTT	CASSVGENTEAFF
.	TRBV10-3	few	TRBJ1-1	TGTGCCATCAGTGAGTCGGCAGGGGTGGATGCTGAAGCTTTCTTT	CAISESAGVDAEAFF
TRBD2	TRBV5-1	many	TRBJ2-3	TGCGCCAGCAGCTACCTAGCGGGAGCGACAGATACGCAGTATTTT	CASSYLAGATDTQYF
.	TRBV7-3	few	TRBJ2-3	TGTGCCAGCAGCTTAGCTGGGAGCCAGGGGCTGGATACGCAGTATTTT	CASSLAGSQGLDTQYF
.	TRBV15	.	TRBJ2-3	TGTGCCACCAGCAGAGATAAGCTCTTCACAGATACGCAGTATTTT	CATSRDKLFTDTQYF
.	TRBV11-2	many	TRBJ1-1	TGTGCCAGCAGCTTAGGGCAGGGCCGGGTGAACACTGAAGCTTTCTTT	CASSLGQGRVNTEAFF
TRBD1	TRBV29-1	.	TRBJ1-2	TGCAGCGGCGGGACAGGGAGGCAAGGTGGCTACACCTTC	CSGGTGRQGGYTF
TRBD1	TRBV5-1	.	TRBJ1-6	TGTGCCAGCAGCACCCTAGGACAGGGGAATTCACCCCTCCACTTT	CASSTLGQGNSPLHF
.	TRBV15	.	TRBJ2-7	TGTGCCGCCAGCAGAACGGGGGAGCAGTACTTC	CAASRTGEQYF
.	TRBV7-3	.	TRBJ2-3	TGTGCCGGCAGCTTAAACGGTAACAGGGAGTCGGAGCAGTATTTT	CAGSLNGNRESEQYF
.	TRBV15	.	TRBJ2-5	TGTGCCACCAGCAGACTGGGGCGCTACCAAGAGACCCAGTACTTC	CATSRLGRYQETQYF
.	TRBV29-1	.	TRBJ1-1	TGCAGCGTTGAAGTGACAGGTTGGGGATCTACTGAAGCTTTCTTT	CSVEVTGWGSTEAFF
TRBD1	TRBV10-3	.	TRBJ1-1	TGTGCCAGCAGTTACGACAGGGGGAGCACTGAAGCTTTCTTT	CASSYDRGSTEAFF
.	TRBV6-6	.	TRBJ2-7	TGTGCCAGCACTCGGGGTCACGAGCAGTACTTC	CASTRGHEQYF